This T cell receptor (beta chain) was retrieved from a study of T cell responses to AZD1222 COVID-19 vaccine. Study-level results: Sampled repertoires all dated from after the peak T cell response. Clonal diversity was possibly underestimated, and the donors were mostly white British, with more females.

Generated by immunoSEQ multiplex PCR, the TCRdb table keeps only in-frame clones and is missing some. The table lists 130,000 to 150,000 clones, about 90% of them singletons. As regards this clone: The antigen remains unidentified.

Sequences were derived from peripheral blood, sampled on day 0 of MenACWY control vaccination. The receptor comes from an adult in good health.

The CDR3 spells CAWSVGSGGSQETQYF. The CDR3, as DNA: TGTGCCTGGAGTGTAGGTAGCGGGGGGTCCCAAGAGACCCAGTACTTC. The chain recombines TRBV30 with TRBJ2-5, with TRBD2 matching over 10 bases. This CDR3 has 16 residues. CDR1 and CDR2 (germline): GTSNPN, SVGIG (reference sequence). The J segment lost 1 base and the V segment lost 0 bases, leaving 5 bases of the junction unmatched.